The clone carrying this T cell receptor (beta chain) was found a few times. Its antigen is as yet unknown. The ends lost 1 base at V and 6 bases at J; junction bases unmatched: 13. This CDR3 has 16 amino acids. The germline V gene has CDR1 DFQATT and CDR2 SNEGSKA (reference sequence). The data are from a study of T-cell memory formation after mild COVID-19. Study information: TCR clusters largely stayed donor specific.

Study outcomes and limitations: Mostly located in CM and EM were contracting CD4+ clones, with contracting CD8+ clones located in EMRA. Later expanders leaned CD4+, whereas clones that contracted between day 15 and 85 were balanced CD4/CD8.

TCR alpha and TCR beta cDNA libraries with sample barcodes and UMIs came from 5'RACE using constant-segment primers. TCRdb re-called the 5' RACE reads through MiXCR, storing one row per CDR3 protein. The sample yields about 400,000 distinct CDR3 sequences, about 25% seen once. V is TRBV20-1 and J is TRBJ2-3; 7 bases match TRBD2. The sequence was obtained from an adult woman who had mild COVID-19 (a few samples of this study predate the infection). Cell type and time point are not known. Source material: PBMCs or a T cell subset sorted from them (not recorded which). The CDR3 loop is CSARAPASGARDTQYF. The DNA for the CDR3 is TGCAGTGCTAGAGCCCCAGCCAGCGGGGCCCGGGATACGCAGTATTTT.